One sample yielded the 12 T cell receptor beta chains listed below, sequenced in a study of T cell responses to AZD1222 COVID-19 vaccine. Some clones are missing from TCRdb's copy, which holds only in-frame ones; the method was immunoSEQ multiplex PCR. The data show roughly 120,000 clones, roughly 87% seen once. Sequencing was performed on peripheral blood, taken on day 0 of MenACWY control vaccination. The receptor set was obtained from an adult in good health.

The V call is TRBV19, the J call TRBJ2-7, with a weak D call TRBD2 (5 bases). The V end lost 4 bases, the J end lost 7 bases, and 14 bases lay between the germline ends. The CDR3 totals 13 residues. Germline V lookup: CDR1 LNHDA, CDR2 SQIVND (reference sequence). The CDR3, as DNA: TGTGCCAGTAGTAATGACCTAACGGGGGAGCAGTACTTC. Its translation: CASSNDLTGEQYF.

This chain connects TRBV27 to TRBJ1-2, with a possible D match to TRBD1 (5 bases). Germline loops: CDR1 MNHEY, CDR2 SMNVEV (reference sequence). This CDR3 region has 14 residues. V dropped 5 bases and J dropped 2 bases, with 12 bases sitting between them. The DNA of the CDR3 is TGTGCCAGCAGTACCGGGGGTCCCAACTATGGCTACACCTTC. Amino acids: CASSTGGPNYGYTF.

The count of this clone is one. The V gene is TRBV9, the J gene TRBJ1-5; possibly TRBD1 for D (5 bases). CDR3 length: 15 residues. Deletions cut 0 bases from V and 2 bases from J, with 9 bases between. Germline values: CDR1 SGDLS, CDR2 YYNGEE. The CDR3 loop reads CASSVDIRGNQPQHF. The CDR3 coding sequence is TGTGCCAGCAGCGTAGATATCAGGGGCAATCAGCCCCAGCATTTT.

J is TRBJ2-1 and V is TRBV5-1, with TRBD2 identical over 7 bases. The germline V gene has CDR1 SGHRS and CDR2 YFSETQ. The CDR3 runs to 17 residues. The V gene end was trimmed by 0 bases and the J gene end by 5 bases; junction bases not matched to a gene: 11. The CDR3 DNA follows: TGCGCCAGCAGCTTGGATGGAAACGGGAGGCGCCACAATGAGCAGTTCTTC. Translated: CASSLDGNGRRHNEQFF.

J is TRBJ2-7 and V is TRBV27; TRBD2 matches 7 bases. Germline V CDR1 and CDR2: MNHEY, SMNVEV (reference sequence). The CDR3 extends over 15 amino acids. The J segment lost 0 bases and the V segment lost 3 bases, leaving 5 bases of the junction unmatched. The CDR3 nucleotides are TGTGCCAGCAGTTTGGGGGGGTTGCTCTCCTACGAGCAGTACTTC. Translating gives CASSLGGLLSYEQYF.

The chain carries TRBV9 and TRBJ2-3; a possible D gene is TRBD2 (6 bases). Germline V lookup: CDR1 SGDLS, CDR2 YYNGEE. This CDR3 contains 17 residues. V was cut by 0 bases and J by 0 bases, with 14 bases left in between. The CDR3 spells CASSVGVGEVSTDTQYF. The CDR3 coding sequence is TGTGCCAGCAGCGTAGGCGTTGGGGAGGTCAGCACAGATACGCAGTATTTT.

V and J are TRBV3-1 (or the pseudogene TRBV3-2) and TRBJ1-4, with 10 bases matching TRBD1. Looked up from germline, CDR1 is LGHDT and CDR2 is YNNKEL (reference sequence). CDR3 length: 13 residues. The J segment lost 8 bases and the V segment lost 4 bases, leaving 1 base of the junction unmatched. CDR3 sequence reads: CASSPGQGEKLFF. The DNA of the CDR3 is TGTGCCAGCAGCCCGGGACAGGGGGAAAAACTGTTTTTT.

Only one count was recorded for this clone. The chain is built from TRBV6-5 and TRBJ1-1; weak D call: TRBD1 (5 bases). CDR1 is MNHEY and CDR2 is SVGAGI in the germline V gene. This CDR3 spans 15 amino acids. V lost 6 bases, J lost 5 bases, and 19 bases lay in between. CDR3 nucleotides: TGTGCCAGCAGCCCGAGAGGTGGGGCGGGTACTGAAGCTTTCTTT. Encoded protein: CASSPRGGAGTEAFF.

The V gene is TRBV30, the J gene TRBJ1-2; 8 bases line up with TRBD1. The CDR3 extends over 14 amino acids. CDR1 and CDR2 from the germline V gene are GTSNPN and SVGIG (reference sequence). The V segment lost 1 base and the J segment 8 bases; nucleotides outside the gene matches: 9. The CDR3 DNA sequence: TGTGCCTGGAGTGGGACAGGGAGCCCGAGGGGCTACACCTTC. Translating gives CAWSGTGSPRGYTF. Full variable domain (remainder filled in from reference TRBV30 and TRBJ1-2): SQTIHQWPATLVQPVGSPLSLECTVEGTSNPNLYWYRQAAGRGLQLLFYSVGIGQISSEVPQNLSASRPQDRQFILSSKKLLLSDSGFYLCAWSGTGSPRGYTFGSGTRLTVV.

The V gene is TRBV4-3, the J gene TRBJ1-4; a weak D match, TRBD1 (5 bases). This CDR3 region has 14 residues. Looked up from germline, CDR1 is LGHNA and CDR2 is YSLEER. V gave up 2 bases and J gave up 7 bases, with 11 bases separating them. The CDR3 DNA is TGCGCCAGCAGCCAACTAGATGGGACTGAAAAACTGTTTTTT. Its translation: CASSQLDGTEKLFF.

This clone came up once. CDR3 amino acids: CASSYSAGGPQEQYF. The DNA for the CDR3 is TGTGCCAGCAGTTACTCGGCGGGAGGGCCGCAGGAGCAGTACTTC. This sequence joins TRBV6-5 and TRBJ2-7; the match to TRBD2 covers 9 bases. Germline values: CDR1 MNHEY, CDR2 SVGAGI. V shed 0 bases, J shed 7 bases, and the junction held 7 bases outside the gene matches. The CDR3 consists of 15 residues.

This sequence joins TRBV24-1 and TRBJ2-3; TRBD1 is a possible D gene (6 bases). Per germline, CDR1 KGHDR and CDR2 SFDVKD. V lost 3 bases, J lost 0 bases, and 15 bases lay in between. The CDR3 is made up of 17 amino acids. CDR3 sequence reads: CATSDHTGPASTDTQYF. CDR3 bases: TGTGCCACCAGTGATCACACAGGGCCTGCTAGCACAGATACGCAGTATTTT.